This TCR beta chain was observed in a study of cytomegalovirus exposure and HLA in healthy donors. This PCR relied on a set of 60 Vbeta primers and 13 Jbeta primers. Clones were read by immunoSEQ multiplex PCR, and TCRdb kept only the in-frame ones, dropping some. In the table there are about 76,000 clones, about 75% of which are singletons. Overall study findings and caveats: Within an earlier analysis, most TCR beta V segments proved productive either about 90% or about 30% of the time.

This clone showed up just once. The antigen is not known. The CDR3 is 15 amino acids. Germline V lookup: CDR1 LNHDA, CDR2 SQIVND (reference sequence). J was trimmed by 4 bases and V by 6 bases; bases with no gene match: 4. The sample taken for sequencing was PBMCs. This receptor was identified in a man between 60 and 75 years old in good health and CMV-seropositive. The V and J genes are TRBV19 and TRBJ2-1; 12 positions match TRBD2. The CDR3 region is CASSPTSGGYNEQFF. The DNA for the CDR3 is TGTGCCAGTAGCCCGACTAGCGGGGGATACAATGAGCAGTTCTTC.